This entry describes one T cell receptor (beta chain). Using RNA template, CDR3s of TCR alpha and beta were amplified with iRepertoire arm-PCR. MiXCR was run by TCRdb on the multiplex PCR reads, yielding one entry per CDR3 protein. The repertoire has around 100,000 distinct CDR3 sequences, about 28% of them found once; the top ten carry 44%. These data come from a study of glioma-infiltrating T cells. This CDR3 has 17 residues. V lost 0 bases, J lost 11 bases, and 17 bases stayed unmatched. Germline CDR1 LGHNA, CDR2 YNFKEQ. This sequence joins TRBV4-2 and TRBJ2-5; 8 bases line up with TRBD2. The sequenced sample consisted of glioma tissue, nonneoplastic brain tissue, or PBMCs (not recorded which). This TCR was sampled from a human donor with low-grade glioma or glioblastoma, undergoing nonglioma brain surgery, or in good health (not recorded which). For the CDR3, the DNA is TGTGCCAGCAGCCAAGAAGGGGGGCGGGGGGTCCACAATGAGCAGTACTTC. It yields the protein CASSQEGGRGVHNEQYF.